This T cell receptor (beta chain) was recovered during a study of shared clonotypes between healthy human individuals. Study overall: The plates for each donor numbered three CD4 naive, three CD4 memory, two CD8 naive and one CD8 memory.

CDR1 and CDR2 (germline): LNHDA, SQIVND (reference sequence). Between the trimmed V and J ends, which lost 5 bases and 2 bases, there was a span of 13 bases. CDR3 length: 14 amino acids. Clones were read by immunoSEQ multiplex PCR, and TCRdb kept only the in-frame ones, dropping some. The repertoire holds roughly 640,000 clones, roughly 97% seen once, with roughly 0.05% in the top ten. Healthy HIV-negative adults with no recent acute infections or vaccinations were recruited as donors. The specimen sequenced was naive CD4+ T cells sorted from blood. As to subset: CD45RA+ positively selected. This receptor was obtained from a woman in her thirties in good health. V and J are TRBV19 and TRBJ2-7, with D possibly matching TRBD2 (6 bases). The CDR3 nucleotides are TGTGCCAGTAGTGGGGGGACGCCGACCTACGAGCAGTACTTC. Its translation is CASSGGTPTYEQYF.